The 22 T cell receptor beta chains presented below share a single source sample, sequenced in a study of Graves' ophthalmopathy and Graves' hyperthyroidism. The TCR beta CDR3 regions underwent amplification from RNA transcripts. Second-round multiplex PCR came after first-round RT-PCR with HTBI primers. TCRdb processed the multiplex PCR reads anew with MiXCR; each CDR3 protein has one entry. The sample consists of 500,000 to 800,000 distinct CDR3 sequences, roughly 39% of them appearing once. Input material: peripheral blood. All receptors derive from an adult man with Graves' ophthalmopathy.

J is TRBJ2-1 and V is TRBV15; the match to TRBD2 covers 14 bases. This CDR3 is built from 16 residues. V shed 9 bases, J shed 5 bases, and the junction held 9 bases outside the gene matches. Germline V gene data show CDR1 as LNHNV and CDR2 as YYDKDF (reference sequence). The CDR3 reads CATGTSGSRVNNEQFF. DNA of the CDR3: TGTGCCACAGGGACTAGCGGGAGTAGGGTCAACAATGAGCAGTTCTTC. Combining the CDR3 with reference TRBV15 and TRBJ2-1 gives the whole variable domain DAMVIQNPRYQVTQFGKPVTLSCSQTLNHNVMYWYQQKSSQAPKLLFHYYDKDFNNEADTPDNFQSRRPNTSFCFLDIRSPGLGDTAMYLCATGTSGSRVNNEQFFGPGTRLTVL.

A single count supports this clonotype. The rearrangement links TRBV19 to TRBJ2-6; D unresolved. V lost 6 bases, J lost 4 bases, and 7 bases lay in between. The CDR3 consists of 13 residues. Germline V gene lookup returns CDR1 LNHDA and CDR2 SQIVND (reference sequence). CDR3 protein: CASRMTGANVLTF. The CDR3 region has the DNA TGTGCCAGTAGAATGACCGGGGCCAACGTCCTGACTTTC. Complete variable domain (other parts from reference TRBV19 and TRBJ2-6): DGGITQSPKYLFRKEGQNVTLSCEQNLNHDAMYWYRQDPGQGLRLIYYSQIVNDFQKGDIAEGYSVSREKKESFPLTVTSAQKNPTAFYLCASRMTGANVLTFGAGSRLTVL.

As for this clonotype: One end of the junction fails to match germline, which may point to a read error. The V gene is TRBV5-1, the J gene TRBJ1-4, with a tentative D call TRBD1 (6 bases). Germline V gene lookup returns CDR1 SGHRS and CDR2 YFSETQ. The CDR3 sequence is 13 residues long. The CDR3 protein is CASSLDRAEKPFF. The CDR3 nucleotides read TGCGCCAGCAGCTTGGACAGGGCTGAAAAACCGTTTTTT.

This clonotype was seen many times. The CDR3 sequence: CASSPFPRGSSYGYTF. The DNA for the CDR3 is TGTGCCAGCAGCCCGTTCCCCAGGGGCTCGAGCTATGGCTACACCTTC. The chain has TRBV7-8 and TRBJ1-2, with D possibly being TRBD1 (6 bases). CDR1 and CDR2 from the germline V gene are SGHVS and FQNEAQ. This CDR3 has 16 residues. V shed 5 bases and J shed 4 bases, with 20 bases lying between them.

The genes are TRBV19 and TRBJ1-1, with 10 positions matching TRBD1. V gave up 3 bases and J gave up 4 bases; unmatched junction bases: 5. The V gene's germline CDR1 is LNHDA and CDR2 SQIVND (reference sequence). The CDR3 extends over 15 amino acids. The CDR3 DNA follows: TGTGCCAGTAGTATTGGGGACAGGGGCTGCACTGAAGCTTTCTTT. It specifies CASSIGDRGCTEAFF.

In its sample, this clonotype was seen many times. V is TRBV5-1 and J is TRBJ1-6; no clear D. The germline V gene encodes CDR1 SGHRS and CDR2 YFSETQ. The length of the CDR3 is 16 residues. The V end lost 4 bases, the J end lost 0 bases, and 11 bases lay between the germline ends. CDR3: CASSHREISYNSPLHF. CDR3 nucleotides: TGCGCCAGCAGCCACCGCGAGATCTCCTATAATTCACCCCTCCACTTT. Complete variable domain (other parts from reference TRBV5-1 and TRBJ1-6): KAGVTQTPRYLIKTRGQQVTLSCSPISGHRSVSWYQQTPGQGLQFLFEYFSETQRNKGNFPGRFSGRQFSNSRSEMNVSTLELGDSALYLCASSHREISYNSPLHFGNGTRLTVT.

This clonotype was recorded many times. The V call is TRBV2, the J call TRBJ1-5, with a tentative D call TRBD1 (6 bases). The germline V and J ends were trimmed by 3 bases and 4 bases, with 13 bases remaining between them. The CDR3 is 15 residues long. Looked up from germline, CDR1 is SNHLY and CDR2 is FYNNEI. DNA of the CDR3: TGTGCCAGCAGTGAGGGAGGACAGCCTAATCAGCCCCAGCATTTT. This encodes CASSEGGQPNQPQHF.

This clonotype showed up just a few times. The germline gene is not matched at one end of the junction; a read error may be the cause. The rearrangement joins TRBV10-3 to TRBJ2-5; no clear D. The CDR3 has 15 amino acids. CDR1 is ENHRY, CDR2 SYGVKD, per germline. CDR3 sequence: CASSEVRHPQETQYF. The CDR3 nucleotides read TGTGCCAGCAGTGAAGTGAGGCACCCCCAAGAGACCCAGTACTTC.

This CDR3 is CAISESSQGAYEQYF. The CDR3 DNA follows: TGTGCCATCAGTGAGTCGAGCCAGGGAGCCTACGAGCAGTACTTC. The V gene is TRBV10-3, the J gene TRBJ2-7, with D perhaps given as TRBD1 or TRBD2 (5 bases each). The germline V and J ends were trimmed by 0 bases and 2 bases, with 11 bases remaining between them. CDR1 is ENHRY, CDR2 SYGVKD, per germline. This CDR3 region has 15 residues.

In the case of this clonotype: Lacking the conserved final phenylalanine or tryptophan, this CDR3 likely reflects a read error. Because the CDR3's place on the DNA is in doubt, the DNA is left out and the CDR3 is given as listed by TCRdb. V is TRBV6-5 and J is TRBJ1-4; TRBD1, the table's D call, lacks a check against the DNA. With termini counted, the CDR3 has 9 amino acids. Germline lookup yields CDR1 MNHEY and CDR2 SVGAGI. This CDR3 reads CASSYRDRG.

The V gene is TRBV10-3, the J gene TRBJ2-3; no definite D call. Between the trimmed V and J ends, which lost 7 bases and 2 bases, there was a span of 10 bases. This CDR3 comprises 13 residues. Per germline, CDR1 ENHRY and CDR2 SYGVKD. CDR3: CAITGEPTDTQYF. For the CDR3, the DNA is TGTGCCATCACGGGCGAACCCACAGATACGCAGTATTTT.

This clonotype appeared a few times. The chain is built from TRBV19 and TRBJ2-7; 11 nucleotides align to TRBD2. J was trimmed by 7 bases and V by 6 bases; bases with no gene match: 5. CDR1 LNHDA and CDR2 SQIVND come from the germline V gene (reference sequence). This CDR3 spans 13 amino acids. The CDR3 DNA follows: TGTGCCAGTAGCCGACTAGCGGGATGGGAGCAGTACTTC. Amino acid sequence: CASSRLAGWEQYF.

The chain couples TRBV29-1 to TRBJ2-7, with 8 bases that match TRBD1. With 6 bases clipped from V and 5 bases from J, the junction kept 9 bases outside the gene matches. The CDR3 is made up of 13 amino acids. CDR1 is SQVTM, CDR2 ANQGSEA, per germline. The CDR3 DNA reads as TGCAGCGTGATTCCGGGACAGGCCAACGAGCAGTACTTC. Translated: CSVIPGQANEQYF.

This chain uses TRBV2 with TRBJ2-7, with 7 bases fitting TRBD2. Trimming cost V 4 bases and J 3 bases; bases outside gene matches: 9. The CDR3 totals 15 residues. CDR1 is SNHLY and CDR2 is FYNNEI in the germline V gene. This CDR3 reads CASSGWGGSSYEQYF. The CDR3 nucleotides are TGTGCCAGCAGTGGGTGGGGCGGGAGTAGCTACGAGCAGTACTTC.

The CDR3 here is CASSLDGTNTGELFF. In nucleotides, the CDR3 is TGTGCCAGTAGTCTGGACGGTACGAACACCGGGGAGCTGTTTTTT. V is TRBV19 and J is TRBJ2-2; D not certain. This CDR3 has 15 amino acids. V lost 5 bases and J 0 bases, leaving 10 bases between the germline ends. Germline loops: CDR1 LNHDA, CDR2 SQIVND (reference sequence).

This clonotype is categorized as medium-sized. The V gene is TRBV25-1, the J gene TRBJ1-6; 7 positions match TRBD1. Germline lookup yields CDR1 MGHDK and CDR2 SYGVNS. The trim removed 0 bases at V and 7 bases at J, leaving 6 bases unmatched. The CDR3 length is 16 residues. Here the CDR3 reads CASSEYKGTANSPLHF. In nucleotides, the CDR3 is TGTGCCAGCAGTGAATATAAGGGGACAGCGAATTCACCCCTCCACTTT.

This clonotype was counted at least ten times. The rearrangement links TRBV7-6 to TRBJ1-4; D not certain. The CDR3 extends over 15 amino acids. The germline V gene encodes CDR1 SGHVS and CDR2 FNYEAQ. Trimming shortened V by 0 bases and J by 4 bases, and 9 bases separated the two germline ends. The CDR3 nucleotides are TGTGCCAGCAGCTTAGCGGTGGGCTTTAATGAAAAACTGTTTTTT. Amino acids: CASSLAVGFNEKLFF. Variable domain in full (rest from reference TRBV7-6 and TRBJ1-4): GAGVSQSPRYKVTKRGQDVALRCDPISGHVSLYWYRQALGQGPEFLTYFNYEAQQDKSGLPNDRFSAERPEGSISTLTIQRTEQRDSAMYRCASSLAVGFNEKLFFGSGTQLSVL.

As to this clonotype: Given a much more abundant clone one base away, this may be a read error. This chain links TRBV9 with TRBJ2-7; D gene uncertain. Germline lookup yields CDR1 SGDLS and CDR2 YYNGEE. V was cut by 4 bases and J by 3 bases, with 14 bases left in between. The CDR3 covers 14 residues. CDR3 protein: CASSPWAGDYEQYF. CDR3 nucleotide sequence: TGTGCCAGCAGCCCCTGGGCAGGAGACTACGAGCAGTACTTC.

This clonotype occurred many times. V usage is TRBV20-1 and J usage is TRBJ2-5; unclear D gene. V gave up 3 bases and J gave up 5 bases, with 13 bases separating them. The CDR3 spans 13 residues. Germline CDR1 reads DFQATT; CDR2 reads SNEGSKA (reference sequence). The DNA for the CDR3 is TGCAGTGCTAGCCTAGGACCGTGGGAGACCCAGTACTTC. Its protein product is CSASLGPWETQYF.

This clonotype was counted ten times or more. This sequence joins TRBV29-1 and TRBJ2-7, with a possible D match to TRBD1 (6 bases). The germline V gene has CDR1 SQVTM and CDR2 ANQGSEA. CDR3 size: 11 residues. Between the trimmed V and J ends, which lost 4 bases and 10 bases, there was a span of 14 bases. The CDR3 reads CSVVQGRSQYF. The CDR3 region has the DNA TGCAGCGTTGTACAGGGTAGGTCCCAGTACTTC.

Worth noting for this clonotype: At one of its ends the junction is not consistent with the germline gene, which may arise from a read error. The chain uses TRBV7-9 and TRBJ2-2; TRBD1 matches 8 bases. This CDR3 spans 17 amino acids. Germline V CDR1 and CDR2: SEHNR, FQNEAQ (reference sequence). CDR3: CATSRPAGQGNTGELFF. CDR3 bases: TGTGCCACCAGCCGACCCGCCGGACAGGGAAACACCGGGGAGCTGTTTTTT.

The V and J genes are TRBV19 and TRBJ1-4, with D possibly matching TRBD1 (5 bases). The V gene lost 4 bases and the J gene lost 5 bases, with 14 bases spanning the gap. CDR1 and CDR2 (germline): LNHDA, SQIVND (reference sequence). There are 15 residues in the CDR3. CDR3 in amino acids: CASSTGTDSNEKLFF. CDR3 in DNA: TGTGCCAGTAGTACCGGGACGGACTCAAATGAAAAACTGTTTTTT.